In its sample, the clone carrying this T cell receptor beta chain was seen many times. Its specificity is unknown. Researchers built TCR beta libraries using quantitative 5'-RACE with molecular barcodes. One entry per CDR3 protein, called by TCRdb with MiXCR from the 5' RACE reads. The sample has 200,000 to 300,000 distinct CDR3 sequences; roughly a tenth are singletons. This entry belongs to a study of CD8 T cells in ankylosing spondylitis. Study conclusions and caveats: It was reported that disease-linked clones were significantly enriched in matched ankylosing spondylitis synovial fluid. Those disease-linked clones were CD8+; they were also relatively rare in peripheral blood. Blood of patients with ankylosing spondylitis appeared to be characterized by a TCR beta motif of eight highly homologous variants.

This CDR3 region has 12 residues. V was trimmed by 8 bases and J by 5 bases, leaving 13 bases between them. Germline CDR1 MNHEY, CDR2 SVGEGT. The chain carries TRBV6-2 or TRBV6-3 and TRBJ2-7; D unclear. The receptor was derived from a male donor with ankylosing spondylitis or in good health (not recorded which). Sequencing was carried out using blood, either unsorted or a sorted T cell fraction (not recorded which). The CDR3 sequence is CASARPQDEQYF. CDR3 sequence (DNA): TGTGCCAGCGCTCGTCCCCAGGACGAGCAGTACTTC.